This T cell receptor (beta chain) was found in a study of blood T cell repertoires in COVID-19. For the study at large: Donors in the United States, Italy and Spain gave samples during acute or convalescent COVID-19.

CDR1 is SGHKS and CDR2 is YYEKEE in the germline V gene (reference sequence). Losses at the gene ends were 3 bases for V and 8 bases for J; bases not matched to a gene: 7. The CDR3 is 15 amino acids. Per the authors' pipeline: It was from reference gene primer amplification that nucleated cell counts were estimated. Repertoires were generated with immunoSEQ multiplex PCR, while TCRdb's copy carries only in-frame clones and drops some. The DNA was the basis for D and trimming; V, J and clone size are from that table. Among around 700,000 clones, just under 90% were seen once, and the ten largest hold under 0.3%.

The gene calls are TRBV5-5 and TRBJ1-4; 10 bases fit TRBD1. Source material: peripheral blood. The source is a woman younger than 35 with acute or convalescent COVID-19. The CDR3 DNA follows: TGTGCCAGCAGCTGGGCCCCGGACAGGGGGGAAAAACTGTTTTTT. This sequence encodes CASSWAPDRGEKLFF.